Listed here is a single TCR beta chain. In the original processing: It was from reference gene primer amplification that nucleated cell counts were estimated. TCRdb keeps only in-frame clones here, not all; method: immunoSEQ multiplex PCR. V and J calls and clone size come straight from that table; D and trimming were deduced from the DNA. Of some 360,000 clones listed, 89% are singletons. Patients from Seattle were sampled longitudinally, starting during active infection. This entry is derived from a study of blood T cell repertoires in COVID-19. Study information: There were acute and convalescent COVID-19 samples, and they came from the United States, Italy and Spain.

Trimming left V 5 bases short and J 3 bases short, with 17 bases between. The germline V gene encodes CDR1 GTSNPN and CDR2 SVGIG (reference sequence). The CDR3 is 15 residues long. This TCR was recovered from a woman aged 60 to 75 with COVID-19, enrolled during active disease. Material: peripheral blood. The J gene is TRBJ1-5, the V gene TRBV30; weak D call: TRBD1 (5 bases). CDR3 loop: CAWGTGLGFNQPQHF. The CDR3 DNA reads TGTGCCTGGGGGACTGGACTGGGATTCAATCAGCCCCAGCATTTT.